Given below is one TCR beta chain in context. The antigen remains unidentified. This specimen comes from a study of shared clonotypes between healthy human individuals. Looking at the study overall: Per-donor plates numbered three CD4 naive, three CD4 memory, two CD8 naive and one CD8 memory. Study results and limitations: Non-shared clonotypes had lower generation probabilities than those shared by all four donors.

The CDR3 covers 13 residues. Germline CDR1 MNHEY, CDR2 SVGAGI. Trimming took 5 bases from V and 1 from J, leaving 9 bases between them. Measured with immunoSEQ multiplex PCR; TCRdb has only the in-frame clones, and not every one. The data contain about 1.5 million clones, approximately 97% of them singletons. This sequence joins TRBV6-5 and TRBJ2-7, with D unclear. Material for sequencing was naive CD4+ T cells sorted from blood. Subset indicated: CD45RA+ positively selected. This TCR was recovered from a man aged 25 to 40 in good health. The CDR3 here is CASSQRPSYEQYF. The CDR3 DNA reads TGTGCCAGCAGTCAGAGACCGTCCTACGAGCAGTACTTC.